The 19 T cell receptor beta chains below all came from one sample that was sequenced in a study of shared clonotypes between healthy human individuals (TCRdb year 2020). The library was made by the immunoSEQ multiplex PCR assay. Held by TCRdb, this immuneACCESS table contains in-frame sequences only and omits some clones. Under half of the omission traces to an unresolved V gene where checked; the cause of the rest is unknown. The sample table shows around 2.1 million clones, and just over 90% are seen once. The top ten hold 1.5% to 2% of the sample. CD8 naive samples were obtained by positive selection for CCR7 among CD45RO-negative cells, yielding a CD45RA+CCR7+ population from which TemRA cells were excluded. The sample consisted of naive CD8+ T cells from PBMCs. What this sample's cell subset or site label stands for: CD45RA+CCR7+. The receptors derive from a man aged 18-30 years in good health. Some clones in this sample may be carry-over from other donors' samples.

The chain is built from TRBV10-2 and TRBJ2-5, with 14 bases fitting TRBD2. The CDR3 consists of 17 residues. Germline loops: CDR1 WSHSY, CDR2 SAAADI. Trimming cost V 0 bases and J 5 bases; bases outside gene matches: 5. DNA of the CDR3: TGCGCCAGCAGTGAGTCGACTAGCGGGAGGGCCCGGGAGACCCAGTACTTC. This gives the protein CASSESTSGRARETQYF.

This sequence joins TRBV19 and TRBJ2-3, with 9 bases aligning to TRBD2. CDR1 and CDR2 (germline): LNHDA, SQIVND (reference sequence). V was clipped by 3 bases and J by 6 bases; unmatched bases: 7. The CDR3 runs to 15 residues. CDR3 nucleotide sequence: TGTGCCAGTAGTATGATAGCGGGAGTGATTGATACGCAGTATTTT. Its protein is CASSMIAGVIDTQYF.

Only one count was recorded for this clone. The chain recombines TRBV10-1 with TRBJ2-2; D call uncertain. Germline CDR1 WNHNN, CDR2 SYGVQD (reference sequence). Deletions cut 6 bases from V and 8 bases from J, with 13 bases between. The CDR3 extends over 13 amino acids. DNA of the CDR3: TGCGCCAGCAGCGCCAGACTGGGGGGGGAGCTGTTTTTT. This sequence encodes CASSARLGGELFF.

The rearrangement links TRBV29-1 to TRBJ1-4, with D perhaps TRBD1 (6 bases). This CDR3 region has 14 residues. CDR1 and CDR2 (germline): SQVTM, ANQGSEA. Between the trimmed V and J ends, which lost 4 bases and 3 bases, there was a span of 12 bases. CDR3 DNA sequence: TGCAGCGTTGTGGGGGGCGCGGCTAATGAAAAACTGTTTTTT. Protein sequence: CSVVGGAANEKLFF.

This clone appeared a single time. This chain uses TRBV13 with TRBJ2-7; a weak D match, TRBD1 (5 bases). The CDR3 covers 12 residues. CDR1 and CDR2 from the germline V gene are PRHDT and FYEKMQ (reference sequence). Trimming left V 5 bases short and J 4 bases short, with 9 bases between. Here the CDR3 reads CASSLQEYEQYF. The CDR3 DNA follows: TGTGCCAGCAGCCTACAGGAGTACGAGCAGTACTTC.

The chain is built from TRBV19 and TRBJ1-1; tentative D call: TRBD1 (5 bases). Per the germline V gene, CDR1 is LNHDA and CDR2 is SQIVND (reference sequence). The CDR3 spans 12 residues. Trimming cost V 7 bases and J 4 bases, with 10 bases left between them. The CDR3 region has the DNA TGTGCCAGTACCTTGGGGGTCACTGAAGCTTTCTTT. It is translated as CASTLGVTEAFF.

This clone was picked up one time. The same CDR3 is also encoded by other DNA sequences in this sample. This chain connects TRBV9 to TRBJ2-1; D uncertain. Trimming took off 0 bases at V and 0 bases at J, with 10 bases between the two ends. Germline V gene sequence: CDR1 SGDLS, CDR2 YYNGEE. The CDR3 is 16 amino acids. Here the CDR3 DNA reads TGTGCCAGCAGCGTAGACGGGTTGAGCTCCTACAATGAGCAGTTCTTC. Protein sequence: CASSVDGLSSYNEQFF.

In the case of this clone: The same CDR3 also results from other DNA sequences found in this sample. The genes are TRBV9 and TRBJ2-2; tentative D call: TRBD2 (6 bases). Deletions cut 0 bases from V and 6 bases from J, with 6 bases between. CDR1 is SGDLS, CDR2 YYNGEE, per germline. CDR3 length: 13 amino acids. This CDR3 is CASSVGGAGELFF. The CDR3 DNA is TGTGCCAGCAGCGTAGGCGGGGCCGGGGAGCTGTTTTTT. Full variable domain (outside the CDR3, taken from reference TRBV9 and TRBJ2-2): DSGVTQTPKHLITATGQRVTLRCSPRSGDLSVYWYQQSLDQGLQFLIQYYNGEERAKGNILERFSAQQFPDLHSELNLSSLELGDSALYFCASSVGGAGELFFGEGSRLTVL.

CDR3 nucleotides: TGTGCCAGCAGCCAAAAGGACTTGGCGGTGGCTGGGGCCAACGTCCTGACTTTC. Residues: CASSQKDLAVAGANVLTF. V gene TRBV7-9 combines with J gene TRBJ2-6, with D possibly TRBD2 on 5 matching bases. V dropped 5 bases and J dropped 2 bases, with 19 bases sitting between them. From germline, CDR1 is SEHNR and CDR2 FQNEAQ (reference sequence). This CDR3 is built from 18 residues.

The chain joins TRBV28 to TRBJ1-5, with 9 nucleotides matching TRBD1. The junction had 7 bases not matched to a gene; V was cut back by 7 bases and J by 0 bases. The CDR3 runs to 16 residues. The V gene's germline CDR1 is MDHEN and CDR2 SYDVKM. The CDR3 DNA is TGTGCCAGCAAGGGACAGGGAGGATATAGCAATCAGCCCCAGCATTTT. It is translated as CASKGQGGYSNQPQHF.

The chain has TRBV29-1 and TRBJ1-2, with a possible D match to TRBD1 (5 bases). Trimming cost V 6 bases and J 5 bases, with 16 bases left between them. CDR3 length: 13 amino acids. Per germline, CDR1 SQVTM and CDR2 ANQGSEA. For the CDR3, the DNA is TGCAGCGTCCAGAGCCGACGGGGGTATGGCTACACCTTC. Translation gives CSVQSRRGYGYTF.

The chain uses TRBV28 and TRBJ2-1, with TRBD2 matching 8 bases. From germline, CDR1 is MDHEN and CDR2 SYDVKM. The V gene end was trimmed by 3 bases and the J gene end by 9 bases; junction bases not matched to a gene: 16. The CDR3 is made up of 17 amino acids. CDR3 sequence (DNA): TGTGCCAGCAGTTTCGGAGCGGGAGTACGGGTTTATGGTGAGCAGTTCTTC. Translated: CASSFGAGVRVYGEQFF.

This clone has only a few counts. The rearrangement links TRBV28 to TRBJ1-5; D is unresolved. V was cut by 3 bases and J by 8 bases, with 11 bases left in between. This CDR3 spans 13 amino acids. CDR1 is MDHEN and CDR2 is SYDVKM in the germline V gene. The CDR3 region has the DNA TGTGCCAGCAGTTTGGACGGCTCAAAGCCCCAGCATTTT. It is translated as CASSLDGSKPQHF.

This chain uses TRBV28 with TRBJ1-2, with TRBD1 matching over 8 bases. J lost 4 bases, V lost 4 bases, and 23 bases had no gene match. The CDR3 consists of 20 residues. Germline V gene data show CDR1 as MDHEN and CDR2 as SYDVKM. CDR3 amino acids: CASSYSLDSSGGAFSYGYTF. For the CDR3, the DNA is TGTGCCAGCAGTTACTCTCTTGATTCCTCAGGGGGCGCATTCAGCTATGGCTACACCTTC.

The chain is built from TRBV27 and TRBJ2-1; D ambiguous. Germline values: CDR1 MNHEY, CDR2 SMNVEV (reference sequence). Trimming took off 2 bases at V and 6 bases at J, with 14 bases between the two ends. The CDR3 totals 15 residues. The DNA for the CDR3 is TGTGCCAGCAGTTTACAGGTCATGGTGGTCAATGAGCAGTTCTTC. Its translation: CASSLQVMVVNEQFF.

The chain employs TRBV14 and TRBJ1-2; D is uncertain. V lost 4 bases, J lost 8 bases, and 20 bases lay in between. The CDR3 contains 15 residues. Germline V lookup: CDR1 SGHDN, CDR2 FVKESK. The CDR3 sequence is CASSPTRAPDGGYTF. The DNA for the CDR3 is TGTGCCAGCAGCCCCACTAGGGCGCCAGACGGAGGCTACACCTTC.

V is TRBV19 and J is TRBJ1-1; TRBD1 is a possible D gene (5 bases). Between the trimmed V and J ends, which lost 0 bases and 6 bases, there was a span of 8 bases. The CDR3 sequence is 13 residues long. Germline assignment: CDR1 LNHDA and CDR2 SQIVND (reference sequence). The CDR3 DNA follows: TGTGCCAGTAGTATAGATGCGGGGGCTGAAGCTTTCTTT. Residues: CASSIDAGAEAFF.

As to this clone: Other DNA sequences in this sample translate to the same CDR3. The chain couples TRBV7-8 to TRBJ2-7; D remains ambiguous. The V gene's germline CDR1 is SGHVS and CDR2 FQNEAQ. Trimming cost V 5 bases and J 0 bases, with 8 bases left between them. This CDR3 spans 13 amino acids. The DNA of the CDR3 is TGTGCCAGCAGCCCCCCCGTCTCCTACGAGCAGTACTTC. Protein: CASSPPVSYEQYF.

The V gene is TRBV2, the J gene TRBJ2-7, with D possibly being TRBD1 (5 bases). This CDR3 is built from 14 residues. Looked up from germline, CDR1 is SNHLY and CDR2 is FYNNEI. Trimming removed 2 bases from V and 6 bases from J, with 14 bases in between. CDR3 region: CASSELGVWVEQYF. The CDR3 bases are TGTGCCAGCAGTGAACTAGGGGTGTGGGTCGAGCAGTACTTC.